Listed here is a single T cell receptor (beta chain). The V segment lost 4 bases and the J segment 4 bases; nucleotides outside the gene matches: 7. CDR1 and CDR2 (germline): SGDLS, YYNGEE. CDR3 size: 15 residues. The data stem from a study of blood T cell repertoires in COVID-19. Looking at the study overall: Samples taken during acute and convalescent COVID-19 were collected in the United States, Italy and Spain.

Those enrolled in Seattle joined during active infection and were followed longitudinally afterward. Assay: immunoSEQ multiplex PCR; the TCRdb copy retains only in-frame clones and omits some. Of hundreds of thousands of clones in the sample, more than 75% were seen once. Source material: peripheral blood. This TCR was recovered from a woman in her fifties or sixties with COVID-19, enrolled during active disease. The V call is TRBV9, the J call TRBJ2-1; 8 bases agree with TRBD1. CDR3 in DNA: TGTGCCAGCAGCCCCGGACAGGGTACTTACAATGAGCAGTTCTTC. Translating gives CASSPGQGTYNEQFF.